These 25 T cell receptor beta chains came from one sample sequenced in a study of blood T cell repertoires in COVID-19. The repertoire was sequenced with immunoSEQ multiplex PCR; TCRdb's copy has only in-frame clones and lacks some. The sample records around 280,000 clones, roughly nine tenths being singletons. The sequencing sample was made of PBMCs or T cells enriched from blood (not recorded which). Source of these receptors: a woman in her 40s who had recovered from COVID-19.

This rearrangement joins TRBV6-2 or TRBV6-3 to TRBJ2-7; D uncertain. Germline assignment: CDR1 MNHEY and CDR2 SVGEGT. Trimming pared 5 bases from V and 0 bases from J, leaving 5 bases between. The CDR3 runs 12 residues. CDR3 loop: CASSVYSYEQYF. CDR3 nucleotide sequence: TGTGCCAGCAGTGTATACTCCTACGAGCAGTACTTC.

Comments on this clone: The same CDR3 also results from other DNA sequences found in this sample. The chain joins TRBV5-1 to TRBJ1-1, with 10 bases aligning to TRBD1. V was pared by 0 bases and J by 5 bases, with 4 bases of the junction left unmatched. Germline CDR1 reads SGHRS; CDR2 reads YFSETQ. The CDR3 is 15 residues long. This CDR3 is CASSLAGTGDTEAFF. Here the CDR3 DNA reads TGCGCCAGCAGCTTGGCCGGGACAGGGGATACTGAAGCTTTCTTT.

In DNA, the CDR3 is TGTGCCAGTACTATGGGGGGCTATGGCTACACCTTC. This codes for CASTMGGYGYTF. The chain combines TRBV19 with TRBJ1-2, with D possibly matching TRBD1 (5 bases). Germline values: CDR1 LNHDA, CDR2 SQIVND (reference sequence). The CDR3 has 12 amino acids. Trimming took off 7 bases at V and 4 bases at J, with 10 bases between the two ends.

This sequence joins TRBV27 and TRBJ2-1; tentatively, D is TRBD2 (6 bases). This CDR3 contains 13 residues. Germline CDR1 MNHEY, CDR2 SMNVEV (reference sequence). With 6 bases removed from V and 5 bases from J, the gap between germline ends came to 11 bases. The CDR3 sequence: CASSFGLNNEQFF. In DNA, the CDR3 is TGTGCCAGCAGCTTCGGACTAAACAATGAGCAGTTCTTC.

This sequence joins TRBV5-4 and TRBJ2-1; 11 positions match TRBD2. The germline V gene encodes CDR1 SGHNT and CDR2 YYREEE (reference sequence). The CDR3 is 18 amino acids. Trimming at V came to 4 bases and at J to 0 bases, leaving 9 bases not matched to a gene. The CDR3 bases are TGTGCCAGCAGCCTCGGACTAGCGGGTGAACTCTCCTACAATGAGCAGTTCTTC. It translates to CASSLGLAGELSYNEQFF.

V usage is TRBV7-2 and J usage is TRBJ1-1; 9 nucleotides align to TRBD1. Germline lookup yields CDR1 SGHTA and CDR2 FQGNSA. After removal of 5 bases from V and 7 bases from J, the junction contained 8 bases not matched to a gene. This CDR3 contains 14 residues. Here the CDR3 reads CASSRLHRGLEAFF. DNA for the CDR3: TGTGCCAGCAGCCGTTTGCACAGGGGGCTTGAAGCTTTCTTT.

This clone was observed once. The chain is built from TRBV10-3 and TRBJ2-7; 7 nucleotides line up with TRBD1. Germline CDR1 is ENHRY and CDR2 is SYGVKD. The trim removed 6 bases at V and 0 bases at J, leaving 5 bases unmatched. The CDR3 sequence is 14 residues long. CDR3 residues: CAISGDRLSYEQYF. The CDR3 DNA reads TGTGCCATCAGCGGGGACAGACTCTCCTACGAGCAGTACTTC.

The chain uses TRBV11-2 and TRBJ2-5; maybe TRBD2 (7 bases). Trimming removed 4 bases at V and 4 bases at J, with 10 bases between. The germline V gene encodes CDR1 SGHAT and CDR2 FQNNGV. The CDR3 runs to 13 residues. The DNA of the CDR3 is TGTGCCAGCAGCTCCCGGGGGGCAGAGACCCAGTACTTC. It specifies CASSSRGAETQYF.

This clone occurred once. This rearrangement joins TRBV7-9 to TRBJ1-6, with a weak D call TRBD1 (6 bases). Trimming stripped 4 bases from V and 2 bases from J, with 9 bases between. Germline CDR1 and CDR2: SEHNR and FQNEAQ (reference sequence). This CDR3 contains 15 residues. The CDR3 DNA reads as TGTGCCAGCAGCTCCCGGGACACCTATAATTCACCCCTCCACTTT. It specifies CASSSRDTYNSPLHF.

Only a few counts were recorded for this clone. This chain links TRBV5-4 with TRBJ2-3, with 7 bases identical to TRBD1. The germline CDR1 and CDR2 sequences are SGHNT and YYREEE (reference sequence). V was clipped by 5 bases and J by 4 bases; unmatched bases: 10. This CDR3 region has 15 residues. The CDR3: CASRPGTAPSDTQYF. The DNA of the CDR3 is TGTGCCAGCAGACCCGGGACAGCCCCCTCAGATACGCAGTATTTT.

The rearrangement links TRBV9 to TRBJ2-7; no clear D. CDR3 length: 14 amino acids. The germline gives CDR1 SGDLS, CDR2 YYNGEE. Trimming took 0 bases from V and 3 from J, leaving 10 bases between them. The CDR3 nucleotides read TGTGCCAGCAGCGTAGACTCGCAACGCTACGAGCAGTACTTC. Translated: CASSVDSQRYEQYF.

This chain links TRBV15 with TRBJ1-2, with D uncertain. The V gene's germline CDR1 is LNHNV and CDR2 YYDKDF (reference sequence). The CDR3 is made up of 15 amino acids. V was shortened by 1 base and J by 4 bases, with 13 bases between the two germline ends. The CDR3 reads CATSRGRGSLYGYTF. CDR3 nucleotides: TGTGCCACCAGCAGAGGTCGAGGTTCCCTCTATGGCTACACCTTC.

The gene calls are TRBV19 and TRBJ2-5, with 10 bases aligning to TRBD1. The germline CDR1 and CDR2 sequences are LNHDA and SQIVND (reference sequence). V lost 6 bases and J lost 2; bases outside the gene matches: 3. This CDR3 spans 14 amino acids. CDR3 in amino acids: CASSRTGGQETQYF. CDR3 coding DNA: TGTGCCAGTAGCCGGACAGGGGGTCAAGAGACCCAGTACTTC.

The rearrangement links TRBV6-5 to TRBJ1-2, with a possible D match to TRBD1 (5 bases). CDR1 is MNHEY and CDR2 is SVGAGI in the germline V gene. This CDR3 region has 12 residues. V was clipped by 7 bases and J by 5 bases, with 11 bases between them. In nucleotides, the CDR3 is TGTGCCAGCACCCTAGGGGCATATGGCTACACCTTC. Encoded protein: CASTLGAYGYTF.

The V gene is TRBV5-1, the J gene TRBJ1-4; weak D call: TRBD1 (5 bases). CDR3 length: 16 amino acids. Germline assignment: CDR1 SGHRS and CDR2 YFSETQ. Trimming left V 4 bases short and J 0 bases short, with 13 bases between. The CDR3 DNA sequence: TGCGCCAGCAGCGCCTGGGGCGGCGCAACTAATGAAAAACTGTTTTTT. Its translation: CASSAWGGATNEKLFF.

The chain links TRBV11-1 to TRBJ2-7; D call uncertain. The CDR3 consists of 16 residues. The V gene lost 5 bases and the J gene lost 2 bases, with 19 bases spanning the gap. Germline V gives CDR1 SGHAT, CDR2 FQDESV (reference sequence). The CDR3 here is CASSVKQITRPYEQYF. The CDR3 DNA reads TGTGCCAGCAGCGTAAAACAGATTACCCGGCCCTACGAGCAGTACTTC.

CDR3: CASSLQGVGEAFF. CDR3 coding DNA: TGTGCCAGCAGCTTGCAGGGGGTCGGTGAAGCTTTCTTT. The chain recombines TRBV7-3 with TRBJ1-1, with 7 positions matching TRBD1. With 3 bases clipped from V and 7 bases from J, the junction kept 5 bases outside the gene matches. CDR1 and CDR2 from the germline V gene are SGHTA and FQGTGA. The CDR3 sequence is 13 residues long.

This clone was recorded once. This chain uses TRBV2 with TRBJ2-1; 9 bases fit TRBD2. V dropped 5 bases and J dropped 7; count of bases not matched to a gene: 9. Germline lookup yields CDR1 SNHLY and CDR2 FYNNEI. This CDR3 comprises 15 residues. The CDR3 DNA sequence: TGTGCCAGCAGTTCCCTAGCGGGGCCTTCGAATGAGCAGTTCTTC. The encoded protein is CASSSLAGPSNEQFF. Based on the CDR3 plus reference TRBV2 and TRBJ2-1, the full variable domain is EPEVTQTPSHQVTQMGQEVILRCVPISNHLYFYWYRQILGQKVEFLVSFYNNEISEKSEIFDDQFSVERPDGSNFTLKIRSTKLEDSAMYFCASSSLAGPSNEQFFGPGTRLTVL.

The chain combines TRBV5-1 with TRBJ2-3; 14 bases match TRBD2. The CDR3 covers 15 residues. The trim removed 4 bases at V and 5 bases at J, leaving 3 bases unmatched. Germline values: CDR1 SGHRS, CDR2 YFSETQ. The CDR3: CASSHGLAGGDTQYF. CDR3 DNA sequence: TGCGCCAGCAGCCACGGACTAGCGGGGGGAGATACGCAGTATTTT.

The V call is TRBV6-5, the J call TRBJ2-7; 12 bases match TRBD2. Germline lookup yields CDR1 MNHEY and CDR2 SVGAGI. The J segment lost 12 bases and the V segment lost 6 bases, leaving 12 bases of the junction unmatched. There are 14 residues in the CDR3. Here the CDR3 DNA reads TGTGCCAGCAGCAAACTCCGCGGACTAGCGGGGTGGTACTTC. As protein: CASSKLRGLAGWYF.

This rearrangement joins TRBV4-2 to TRBJ2-7; 10 nucleotides agree with TRBD1. The CDR3 contains 15 residues. V lost 1 base and J lost 5; bases outside the gene matches: 5. Germline V gene sequence: CDR1 LGHNA, CDR2 YNFKEQ. CDR3 sequence: CASSQAGTGDHEQYF. CDR3 DNA sequence: TGTGCCAGCAGCCAAGCCGGGACAGGGGACCACGAGCAGTACTTC.

V and J are TRBV5-1 and TRBJ2-3, with 10 bases matching TRBD2. The CDR3 spans 17 residues. The germline CDR1 and CDR2 sequences are SGHRS and YFSETQ. With 0 bases clipped from V and 2 bases from J, the junction kept 6 bases outside the gene matches. CDR3 sequence: CASSLGASGGTTDTQYF. The CDR3 DNA follows: TGCGCCAGCAGCTTGGGGGCTAGCGGGGGCACCACAGATACGCAGTATTTT.

This chain uses TRBV7-9 with TRBJ2-5; 8 nucleotides agree with TRBD1. The CDR3 runs to 15 residues. Germline V gene lookup returns CDR1 SEHNR and CDR2 FQNEAQ (reference sequence). The ends lost 5 bases at V and 1 base at J; junction bases unmatched: 6. CDR3 sequence (DNA): TGTGCCAGCAGCCTCACGGGACAGGTCCAAGAGACCCAGTACTTC. Protein product: CASSLTGQVQETQYF.

V and J are TRBV7-9 and TRBJ2-7; weak D call: TRBD2 (7 bases). Germline-derived CDR1 and CDR2 are SEHNR and FQNEAQ (reference sequence). The CDR3 sequence is 14 residues long. V was clipped by 6 bases and J by 2 bases, with 14 bases between them. Here the CDR3 DNA reads TGTGCCAGCAGAGTGGCGGGGGCTCCCTACGAGCAGTACTTC. It translates to CASRVAGAPYEQYF.

The chain is built from TRBV28 and TRBJ1-3, with D unresolved. The CDR3 covers 16 residues. CDR1 is MDHEN and CDR2 is SYDVKM in the germline V gene. Trimming removed 5 bases at V and 0 bases at J, with 14 bases between. The CDR3 here is CASSPPTYSSGNTIYF. CDR3 DNA: TGTGCCAGCAGTCCCCCGACATATAGCTCTGGAAACACCATATATTTT.